Described below is a single TCR beta chain sequence and its context. TCRdb's table, derived via immunoSEQ multiplex PCR, lists solely in-frame clones and lacks some. The table has around 87,000 clones, 94% seen once. V lost 5 bases, J lost 0 bases, and 14 bases lay in between. The CDR3 runs 14 residues. Germline-derived CDR1 and CDR2 are SQVTM and ANQGSEA. This sample was included in a study of OX40 agonist ivuxolimab in advanced cancers. Study-wide background: The patients received agonistic anti-OX40 (CD134) antibody ivuxolimab.

The material sequenced was CD4+ or CD8+ T cells sorted from blood, taken in a trial of the OX40 agonist ivuxolimab. The clonotype originates from an adult with an advanced solid tumor such as melanoma, head and neck, liver or kidney cancer. This rearrangement joins TRBV29-1 to TRBJ2-7, with D hard to call. The CDR3 bases are TGCAGCGTTTCCGCAACTGGGAACTCCTACGAGCAGTACTTC. Its protein product is CSVSATGNSYEQYF.